The present T cell receptor beta chain was sequenced within a study of blood T cell repertoires in COVID-19. Study-wide context: COVID-19 samples from acute and convalescent phases originated in the United States, Italy and Spain.

Per the study methods: From reference gene primer amplification, estimates of nucleated cell counts were derived. Repertoires were generated with immunoSEQ multiplex PCR, while TCRdb's copy carries only in-frame clones and drops some. V and J calls and clone size are copied from that table; D and trimming were computed from the DNA. The sample gives approximately 100,000 clones, approximately 85% of which show up once; roughly an eighth is in the top ten. The V gene's germline CDR1 is MNHEY and CDR2 SMNVEV (reference sequence). V dropped 8 bases and J dropped 2; count of bases not matched to a gene: 12. The CDR3 runs to 15 residues.

This TCR was sampled from a human donor in a cohort sampled during active COVID-19. The sample was peripheral blood. The V call is TRBV27, the J call TRBJ2-7, with TRBD1 matching over 7 bases. In DNA form, the CDR3 reads TGTGCCAGCCGATACCAGGGGGTCTTCGCCTACGAGCAGTACTTC. It specifies CASRYQGVFAYEQYF.